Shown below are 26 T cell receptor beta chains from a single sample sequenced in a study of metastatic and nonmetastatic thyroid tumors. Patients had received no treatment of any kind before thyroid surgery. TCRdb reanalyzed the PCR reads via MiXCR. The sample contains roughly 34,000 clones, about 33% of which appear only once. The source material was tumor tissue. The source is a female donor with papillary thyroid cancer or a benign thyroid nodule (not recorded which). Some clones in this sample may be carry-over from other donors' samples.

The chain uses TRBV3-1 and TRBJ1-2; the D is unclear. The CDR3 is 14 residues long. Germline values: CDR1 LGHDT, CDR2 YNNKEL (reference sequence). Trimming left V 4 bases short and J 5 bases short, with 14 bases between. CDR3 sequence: CASSPLGSDYGYTF. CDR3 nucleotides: TGTGCCAGCAGCCCCCTCGGGTCAGATTATGGCTACACCTTC.

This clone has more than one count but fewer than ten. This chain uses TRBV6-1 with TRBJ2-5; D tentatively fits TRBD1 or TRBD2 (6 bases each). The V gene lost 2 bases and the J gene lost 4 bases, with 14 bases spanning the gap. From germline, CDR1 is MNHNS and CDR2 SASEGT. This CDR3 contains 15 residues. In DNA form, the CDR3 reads TGTGCCAGCAGTGAATGGGGGGCGGTGGGAGAGACCCAGTACTTC. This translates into CASSEWGAVGETQYF.

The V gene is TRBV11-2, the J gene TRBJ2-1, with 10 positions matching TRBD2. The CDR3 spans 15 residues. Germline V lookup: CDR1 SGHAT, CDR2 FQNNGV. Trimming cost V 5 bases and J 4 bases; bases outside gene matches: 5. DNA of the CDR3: TGTGCCAGCAGCCCCGGACTAGCGGCTTACAATGAGCAGTTCTTC. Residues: CASSPGLAAYNEQFF.

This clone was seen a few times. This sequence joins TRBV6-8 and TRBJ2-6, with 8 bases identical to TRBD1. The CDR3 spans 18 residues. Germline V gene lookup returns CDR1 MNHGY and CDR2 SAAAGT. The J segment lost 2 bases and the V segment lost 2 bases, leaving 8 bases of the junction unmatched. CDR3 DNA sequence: TGTGCCAGCAGTTACCCGATGGACAGGGTCACTGGGGCCAACGTCCTGACTTTC. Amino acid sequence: CASSYPMDRVTGANVLTF.

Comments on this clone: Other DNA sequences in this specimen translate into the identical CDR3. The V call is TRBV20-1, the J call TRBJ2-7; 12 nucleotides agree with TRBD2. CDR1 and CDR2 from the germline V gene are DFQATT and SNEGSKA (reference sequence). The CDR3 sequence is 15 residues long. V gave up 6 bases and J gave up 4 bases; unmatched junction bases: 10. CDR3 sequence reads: CSAKAGLAGTYEQYF. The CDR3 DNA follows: TGCAGTGCCAAAGCAGGACTAGCGGGGACTTACGAGCAGTACTTC.

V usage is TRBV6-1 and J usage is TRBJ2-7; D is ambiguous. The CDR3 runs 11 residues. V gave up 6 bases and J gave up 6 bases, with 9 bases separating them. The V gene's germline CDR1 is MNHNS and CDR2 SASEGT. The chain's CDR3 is CASRSLGEQYF. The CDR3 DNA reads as TGTGCCAGCAGATCTTTGGGCGAGCAGTACTTC.

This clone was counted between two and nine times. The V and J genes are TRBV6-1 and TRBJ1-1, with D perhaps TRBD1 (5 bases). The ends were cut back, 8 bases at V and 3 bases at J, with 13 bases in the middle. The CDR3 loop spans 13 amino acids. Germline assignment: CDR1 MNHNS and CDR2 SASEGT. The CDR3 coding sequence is TGTGCCAGCGCCCGGGGGTTTGACACTGAAGCTTTCTTT. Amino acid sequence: CASARGFDTEAFF.

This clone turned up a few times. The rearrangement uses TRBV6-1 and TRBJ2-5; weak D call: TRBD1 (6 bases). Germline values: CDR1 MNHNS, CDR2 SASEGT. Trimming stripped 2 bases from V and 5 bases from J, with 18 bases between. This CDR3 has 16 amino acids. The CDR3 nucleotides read TGTGCCAGCAGTGAACGGGGTACAGGGTGGGGGGAGACCCAGTACTTC. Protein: CASSERGTGWGETQYF.

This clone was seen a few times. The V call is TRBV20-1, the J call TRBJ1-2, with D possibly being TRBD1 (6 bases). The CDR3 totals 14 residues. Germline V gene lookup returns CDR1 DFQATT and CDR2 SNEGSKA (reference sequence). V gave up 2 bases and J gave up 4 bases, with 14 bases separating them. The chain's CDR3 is CSARTWTDFYGYTF. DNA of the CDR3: TGCAGTGCTAGAACTTGGACAGACTTCTATGGCTACACCTTC.

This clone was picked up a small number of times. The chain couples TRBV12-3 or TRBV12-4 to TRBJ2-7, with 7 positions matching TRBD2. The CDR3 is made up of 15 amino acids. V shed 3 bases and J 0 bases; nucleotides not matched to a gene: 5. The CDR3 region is CASSFKAGNSYEQYF. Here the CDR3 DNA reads TGTGCCAGCAGTTTTAAAGCGGGGAACTCCTACGAGCAGTACTTC.

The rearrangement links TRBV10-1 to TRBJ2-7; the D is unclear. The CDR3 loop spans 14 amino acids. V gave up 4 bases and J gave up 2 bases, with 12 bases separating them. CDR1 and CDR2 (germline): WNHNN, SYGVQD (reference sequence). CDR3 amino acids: CASSAGVPPYEQYF. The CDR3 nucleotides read TGCGCCAGCAGTGCGGGCGTCCCCCCCTACGAGCAGTACTTC.

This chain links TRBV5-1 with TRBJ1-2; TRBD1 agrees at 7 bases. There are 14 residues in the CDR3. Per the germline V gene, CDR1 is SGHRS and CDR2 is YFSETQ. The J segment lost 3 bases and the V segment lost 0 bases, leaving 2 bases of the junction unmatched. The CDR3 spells CASSLDGTDYGYTF. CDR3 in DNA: TGCGCCAGCAGCTTGGACGGGACAGACTATGGCTACACCTTC.

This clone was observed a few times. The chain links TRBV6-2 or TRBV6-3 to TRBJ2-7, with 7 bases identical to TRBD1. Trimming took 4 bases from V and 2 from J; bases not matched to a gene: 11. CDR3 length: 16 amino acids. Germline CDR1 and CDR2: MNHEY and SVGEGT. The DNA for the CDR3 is TGTGCCAGCAGTTCCATCGTCCGGGACAGAACCTACGAGCAGTACTTC. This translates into CASSSIVRDRTYEQYF.

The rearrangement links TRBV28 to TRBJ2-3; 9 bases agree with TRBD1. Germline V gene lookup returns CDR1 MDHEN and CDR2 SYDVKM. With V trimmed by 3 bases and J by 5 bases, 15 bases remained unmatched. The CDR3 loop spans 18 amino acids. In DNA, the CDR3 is TGTGCCAGCAGTTTGAGGAGGGTTTACAGGGGGCCCGGAGATACGCAGTATTTT. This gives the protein CASSLRRVYRGPGDTQYF. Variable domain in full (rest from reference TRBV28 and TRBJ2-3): DVKVTQSSRYLVKRTGEKVFLECVQDMDHENMFWYRQDPGLGLRLIYFSYDVKMKEKGDIPEGYSVSREKKERFSLILESASTNQTSMYLCASSLRRVYRGPGDTQYFGPGTRLTVL.

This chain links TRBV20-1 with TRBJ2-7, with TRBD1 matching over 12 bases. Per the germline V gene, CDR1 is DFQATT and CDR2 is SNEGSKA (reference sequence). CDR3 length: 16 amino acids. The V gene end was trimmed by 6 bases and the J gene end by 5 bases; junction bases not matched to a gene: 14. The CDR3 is CSAPWDRGRMSHEQYF. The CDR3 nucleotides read TGCAGTGCCCCGTGGGACAGGGGGCGAATGAGCCACGAGCAGTACTTC.

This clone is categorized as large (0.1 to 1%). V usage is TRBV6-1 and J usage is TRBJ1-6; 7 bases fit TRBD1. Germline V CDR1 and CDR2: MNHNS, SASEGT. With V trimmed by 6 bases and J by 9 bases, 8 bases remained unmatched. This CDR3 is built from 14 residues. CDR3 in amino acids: CASRSGQGGSPLHF. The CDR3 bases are TGTGCCAGCAGGAGTGGTCAGGGGGGTTCACCCCTCCACTTT.

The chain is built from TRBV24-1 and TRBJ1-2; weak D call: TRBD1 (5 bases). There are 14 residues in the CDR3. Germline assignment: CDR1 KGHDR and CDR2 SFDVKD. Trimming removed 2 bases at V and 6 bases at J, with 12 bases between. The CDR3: CATSDSSRQHGYTF. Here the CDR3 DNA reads TGTGCCACCAGTGATTCCTCCCGACAGCATGGCTACACCTTC.

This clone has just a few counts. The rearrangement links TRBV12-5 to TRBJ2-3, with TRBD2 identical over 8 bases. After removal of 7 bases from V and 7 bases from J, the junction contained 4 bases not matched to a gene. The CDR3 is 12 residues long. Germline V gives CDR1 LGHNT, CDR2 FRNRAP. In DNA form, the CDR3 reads TGTGCTAGTGCGCGGGGGGCAAATACGCAGTATTTT. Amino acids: CASARGANTQYF.

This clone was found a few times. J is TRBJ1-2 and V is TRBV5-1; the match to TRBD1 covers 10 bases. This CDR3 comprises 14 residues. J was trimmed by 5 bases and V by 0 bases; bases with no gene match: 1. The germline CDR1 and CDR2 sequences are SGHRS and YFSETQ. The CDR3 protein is CASSLADRGYGYTF. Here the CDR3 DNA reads TGCGCCAGCAGCTTGGCGGACAGGGGGTATGGCTACACCTTC.

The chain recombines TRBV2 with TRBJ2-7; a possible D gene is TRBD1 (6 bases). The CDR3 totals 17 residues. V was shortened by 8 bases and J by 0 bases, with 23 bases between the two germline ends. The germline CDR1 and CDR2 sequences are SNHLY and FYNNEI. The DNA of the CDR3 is TGTGCCAGCCACAGGGACGGTTGGTTAAGAGACTCCTACGAGCAGTACTTC. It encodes CASHRDGWLRDSYEQYF.

CDR3 sequence reads: CASSSEDHVETQYF. Here the CDR3 DNA reads TGTGCCAGCAGCAGTGAAGACCACGTAGAGACCCAGTACTTC. The V call is TRBV25-1, the J call TRBJ2-5; D gene ambiguous. This CDR3 is 14 amino acids long. CDR1 is MGHDK and CDR2 is SYGVNS in the germline V gene. The V and J ends lost 6 bases and 4 bases respectively, with 15 bases between them.

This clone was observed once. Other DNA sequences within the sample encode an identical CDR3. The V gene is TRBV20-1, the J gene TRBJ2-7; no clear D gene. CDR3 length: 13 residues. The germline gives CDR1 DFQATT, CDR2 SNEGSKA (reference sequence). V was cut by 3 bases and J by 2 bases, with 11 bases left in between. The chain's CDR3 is CSARVAGTYEQYF. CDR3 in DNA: TGCAGTGCTAGGGTGGCCGGCACCTACGAGCAGTACTTC.

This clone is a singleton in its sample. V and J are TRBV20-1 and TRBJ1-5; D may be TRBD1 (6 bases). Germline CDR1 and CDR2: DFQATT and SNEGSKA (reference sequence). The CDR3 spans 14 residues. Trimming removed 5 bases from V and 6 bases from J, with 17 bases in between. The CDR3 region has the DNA TGCAGTGCTCAAGCACGCGGGGGGCGTCAGCCCCAGCATTTT. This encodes CSAQARGGRQPQHF.

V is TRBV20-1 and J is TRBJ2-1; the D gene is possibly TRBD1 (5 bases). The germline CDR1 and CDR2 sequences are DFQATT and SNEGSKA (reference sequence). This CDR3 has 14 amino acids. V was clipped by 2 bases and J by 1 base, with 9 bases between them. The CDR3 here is CSARNRTSYNEQFF. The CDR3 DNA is TGCAGTGCTAGAAACAGGACATCCTACAATGAGCAGTTCTTC.

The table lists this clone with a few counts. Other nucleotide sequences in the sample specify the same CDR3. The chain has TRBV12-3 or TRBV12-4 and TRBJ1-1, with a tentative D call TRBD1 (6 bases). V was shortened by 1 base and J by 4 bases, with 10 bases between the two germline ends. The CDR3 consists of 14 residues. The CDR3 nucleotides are TGTGCCAGCAGTTTAGGGGGGGCGGGCACTGAAGCTTTCTTT. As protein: CASSLGGAGTEAFF.

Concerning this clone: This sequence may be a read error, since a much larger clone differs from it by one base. The CDR3 reads CASAQNRGYGYTF. The CDR3 bases are TGTGCCAGCGCCCAGAACAGGGGCTATGGCTACACCTTC. The rearrangement uses TRBV27 and TRBJ1-2, with 7 bases fitting TRBD1. This CDR3 is 13 amino acids long. CDR1 and CDR2 from the germline V gene are MNHEY and SMNVEV (reference sequence). J lost 4 bases, V lost 8 bases, and 7 bases had no gene match.